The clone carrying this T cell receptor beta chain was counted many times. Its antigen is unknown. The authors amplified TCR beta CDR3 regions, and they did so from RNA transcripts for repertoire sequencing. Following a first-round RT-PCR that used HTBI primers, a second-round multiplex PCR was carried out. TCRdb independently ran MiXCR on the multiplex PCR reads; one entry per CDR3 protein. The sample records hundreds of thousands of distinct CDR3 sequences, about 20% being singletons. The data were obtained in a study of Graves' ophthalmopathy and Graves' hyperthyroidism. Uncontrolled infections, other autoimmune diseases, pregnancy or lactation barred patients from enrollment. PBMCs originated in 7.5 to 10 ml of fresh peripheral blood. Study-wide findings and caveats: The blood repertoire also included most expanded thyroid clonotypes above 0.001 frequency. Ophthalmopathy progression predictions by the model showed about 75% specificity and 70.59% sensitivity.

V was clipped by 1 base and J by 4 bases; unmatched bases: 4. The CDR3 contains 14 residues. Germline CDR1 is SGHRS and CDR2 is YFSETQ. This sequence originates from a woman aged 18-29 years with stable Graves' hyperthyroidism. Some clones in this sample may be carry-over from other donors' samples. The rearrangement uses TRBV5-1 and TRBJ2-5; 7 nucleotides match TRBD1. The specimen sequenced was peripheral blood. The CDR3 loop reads CASSLSGTVETQYF. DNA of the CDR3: TGCGCCAGCAGCTTGTCTGGGACAGTAGAGACCCAGTACTTC.